Shown below are 18 T cell receptor beta chains from a single sample sequenced in a study of shared clonotypes between healthy human individuals. Terminally differentiated effector memory CD45RA+ cells were excluded by CCR7 positive selection of CD45RO-negative cells. Generated by immunoSEQ multiplex PCR, the TCRdb table keeps only in-frame clones and is missing some. The table records hundreds of thousands of clones, 95% to 97% of them present only once. The sequenced sample consisted of naive CD8+ T cells sorted from blood. The receptors stem from a man younger than 40 in good health.

J is TRBJ2-1 and V is TRBV9; 7 nucleotides line up with TRBD2. Germline CDR1 is SGDLS and CDR2 is YYNGEE. Trimming cost V 2 bases and J 8 bases; bases outside gene matches: 13. This CDR3 contains 16 residues. DNA for the CDR3: TGTGCCAGCAGCGTCGGGGTGGTGGGAGGGAGAGATGAGCAGTTCTTC. It specifies CASSVGVVGGRDEQFF.

The table lists this clone with a count of one. The chain links TRBV6-6 to TRBJ1-1; 7 positions agree with TRBD1. The ends lost 0 bases at V and 1 base at J; junction bases unmatched: 2. The CDR3 contains 15 residues. Germline V gene data show CDR1 as MNHNY and CDR2 as SVGAGI (reference sequence). The CDR3 is CASSYSSGGNTEAFF. CDR3 nucleotide sequence: TGTGCCAGCAGTTACTCGTCAGGGGGGAACACTGAAGCTTTCTTT.

This clone was observed once. The chain has TRBV5-1 and TRBJ2-1; TRBD2 matches at 7 bases. Per germline, CDR1 SGHRS and CDR2 YFSETQ. The V segment lost 4 bases and the J segment 0 bases; nucleotides outside the gene matches: 7. The CDR3 has 16 amino acids. The CDR3 loop reads CASSRNLADSYNEQFF. The CDR3 DNA sequence: TGCGCCAGCAGCAGGAATCTAGCGGACTCCTACAATGAGCAGTTCTTC.

This clone was detected only once. The J gene is TRBJ1-5, the V gene TRBV6-1; D gene unclear. Trimming took off 6 bases at V and 0 bases at J, with 12 bases between the two ends. The CDR3 is 15 amino acids. Germline CDR1 MNHNS, CDR2 SASEGT. The CDR3 DNA reads TGTGCCAGCAGAAGGTACTCTCCTAGCAATCAGCCCCAGCATTTT. Its protein is CASRRYSPSNQPQHF.

The CDR3 DNA reads as TGTGCCAGCAGCCAACTCGGGCTAGCGGGAGTCGAGCAGTACTTC. It is translated as CASSQLGLAGVEQYF. The chain carries TRBV4-2 and TRBJ2-7; 10 positions match TRBD2. V trimming: 2 bases; J trimming: 6 bases; junction bases outside the gene matches: 7. From germline, CDR1 is LGHNA and CDR2 YNFKEQ. The CDR3 contains 15 residues.

This sequence joins TRBV5-4 and TRBJ1-1, with 9 bases that match TRBD1. In germline, CDR1 is SGHNT, CDR2 YYREEE (reference sequence). CDR3 size: 14 residues. J lost 5 bases, V lost 2 bases, and 4 bases had no gene match. The chain's CDR3 is CASSLQGAGTEAFF. The CDR3 nucleotides are TGTGCCAGCAGCTTACAGGGGGCTGGAACTGAAGCTTTCTTT. Drawing the rest from reference TRBV5-4 and TRBJ1-1, the complete variable domain is ETGVTQSPTHLIKTRGQQVTLRCSSQSGHNTVSWYQQALGQGPQFIFQYYREEENGRGNFPPRFSGLQFPNYSSELNVNALELDDSALYLCASSLQGAGTEAFFGQGTRLTVV.

The J gene is TRBJ2-1, the V gene TRBV28; D gene unclear. CDR3 length: 15 residues. Deletions cut 3 bases from V and 0 bases from J, with 9 bases between. Germline V gene sequence: CDR1 MDHEN, CDR2 SYDVKM. CDR3 amino acids: CASSLYRHSYNEQFF. The CDR3, as DNA: TGTGCCAGCAGTTTGTACAGACACTCCTACAATGAGCAGTTCTTC. The full variable domain, in which reference TRBV28 and TRBJ2-1 provide the parts outside the CDR3, is DVKVTQSSRYLVKRTGEKVFLECVQDMDHENMFWYRQDPGLGLRLIYFSYDVKMKEKGDIPEGYSVSREKKERFSLILESASTNQTSMYLCASSLYRHSYNEQFFGPGTRLTVL.

The rearrangement uses TRBV10-3 and TRBJ2-2; 10 bases are a match to TRBD2. The V segment lost 4 bases and the J segment 4 bases; nucleotides outside the gene matches: 6. CDR3 length: 16 residues. Germline CDR1 reads ENHRY; CDR2 reads SYGVKD. CDR3 protein: CAISASGREGTGELFF. CDR3 sequence (DNA): TGTGCCATCAGTGCTAGCGGGAGAGAGGGCACCGGGGAGCTGTTTTTT.

The V and J genes are TRBV2 and TRBJ1-5, with D possibly being TRBD1 (5 bases). Germline lookup yields CDR1 SNHLY and CDR2 FYNNEI. This CDR3 is built from 15 residues. Trimming removed 8 bases from V and 4 bases from J, with 18 bases in between. CDR3 sequence reads: CASGEQVGVNQPQHF. The DNA for the CDR3 is TGTGCCAGCGGCGAGCAGGTGGGGGTTAATCAGCCCCAGCATTTT. The full variable domain, its missing parts supplied by reference TRBV2 and TRBJ1-5, is EPEVTQTPSHQVTQMGQEVILRCVPISNHLYFYWYRQILGQKVEFLVSFYNNEISEKSEIFDDQFSVERPDGSNFTLKIRSTKLEDSAMYFCASGEQVGVNQPQHFGDGTRLSIL.

This rearrangement joins TRBV5-4 to TRBJ2-5, with 7 bases fitting TRBD1. With 4 bases clipped from V and 2 bases from J, the junction kept 5 bases outside the gene matches. Germline CDR1 SGHNT, CDR2 YYREEE (reference sequence). The CDR3 totals 14 residues. The CDR3 coding sequence is TGTGCCAGCAGCCCCCCGGACAGGCAAGAGACCCAGTACTTC. Its protein is CASSPPDRQETQYF.

The chain links TRBV7-9 to TRBJ2-5; no firm D call. The germline gives CDR1 SEHNR, CDR2 FQNEAQ (reference sequence). Trimming took 2 bases from V and 2 from J, leaving 15 bases between them. The CDR3 runs 16 residues. Here the CDR3 reads CASSLPYGRAQETQYF. Written as DNA, the CDR3 is TGTGCCAGCAGCTTACCCTACGGAAGAGCACAAGAGACCCAGTACTTC.

This rearrangement joins TRBV18 to TRBJ2-5, with D maybe TRBD1 (5 bases). Germline CDR1 and CDR2: KGHSH and LQKENI. V was trimmed by 6 bases and J by 5 bases, leaving 16 bases between them. The CDR3 spans 14 residues. The CDR3 reads CASSPDRQKETQYF. The DNA for the CDR3 is TGTGCCAGCTCCCCCGACCGACAGAAGGAGACCCAGTACTTC. Full variable domain (rest looked up from reference TRBV18 and TRBJ2-5): NAGVMQNPRHLVRRRGQEARLRCSPMKGHSHVYWYRQLPEEGLKFMVYLQKENIIDESGMPKERFSAEFPKEGPSILRIQQVVRGDSAAYFCASSPDRQKETQYFGPGTRLLVL.

The chain combines TRBV7-3 with TRBJ2-3, with D perhaps TRBD2 (6 bases). The V gene's germline CDR1 is SGHTA and CDR2 FQGTGA. CDR3 length: 14 amino acids. The ends were cut back, 5 bases at V and 4 bases at J, with 13 bases in the middle. The CDR3 DNA follows: TGTGCCAGCAGCCCGGAGGGCTTCGCAGATACGCAGTATTTT. Protein: CASSPEGFADTQYF.

The chain recombines TRBV12-5 with TRBJ2-6; 10 positions agree with TRBD1. This CDR3 contains 17 residues. Germline trimming cut 6 bases from V and 2 bases from J; bases unmatched to any gene: 7. Germline assignment: CDR1 LGHNT and CDR2 FRNRAP. The CDR3 nucleotides are TGTGCTAGTGGGTACTGGGACAGGGGTGCTGGGGCCAACGTCCTGACTTTC. Protein sequence: CASGYWDRGAGANVLTF.

The chain couples TRBV7-8 to TRBJ1-1, with no clear D. Germline CDR1 SGHVS, CDR2 FQNEAQ. The CDR3 sequence is 13 residues long. V lost 1 base and J 6 bases, leaving 9 bases between the germline ends. The CDR3 loop reads CASSLGPVSEAFF. The CDR3 DNA reads as TGTGCCAGCAGCTTAGGTCCCGTTTCTGAAGCTTTCTTT.

The chain couples TRBV7-9 to TRBJ2-5; TRBD1 matches at 7 bases. The trim removed 4 bases at V and 2 bases at J, leaving 4 bases unmatched. The CDR3 contains 14 residues. Germline V gene lookup returns CDR1 SEHNR and CDR2 FQNEAQ (reference sequence). This CDR3 is CASSSDRTQETQYF. The CDR3 DNA is TGTGCCAGCAGCTCGGACAGGACGCAAGAGACCCAGTACTTC.

The V call is TRBV27, the J call TRBJ2-7, with unresolved D. Trimming cost V 2 bases and J 3 bases, with 8 bases left between them. Germline CDR1 MNHEY, CDR2 SMNVEV (reference sequence). The CDR3 has 13 residues. This CDR3 is CASSLKDGYEQYF. The CDR3 nucleotides are TGTGCCAGCAGTTTAAAAGATGGCTACGAGCAGTACTTC.

The V call is TRBV18, the J call TRBJ1-1; 9 bases are shared with TRBD1. Losses at the gene ends were 4 bases for V and 1 base for J; bases not matched to a gene: 4. The germline gives CDR1 KGHSH, CDR2 LQKENI. CDR3 length equals 15 residues. CDR3 sequence (DNA): TGTGCCAGCTCACTGGACAGGGGCACGAACACTGAAGCTTTCTTT. Residues: CASSLDRGTNTEAFF. Complete variable domain (other parts from reference TRBV18 and TRBJ1-1): NAGVMQNPRHLVRRRGQEARLRCSPMKGHSHVYWYRQLPEEGLKFMVYLQKENIIDESGMPKERFSAEFPKEGPSILRIQQVVRGDSAAYFCASSLDRGTNTEAFFGQGTRLTVV.